A single T cell receptor beta chain is shown here with its context. The run depth of the assay was deep. Only in-frame clones appear in the TCRdb table, and some are missing; sequencing was by immunoSEQ multiplex PCR. The table has some 2,500,000 clones, about 90% seen once. This entry comes from a study of shared clonotypes between healthy human individuals. Splitting of CD4+ cells produced CD45RA+ naive and CD45RA-negative memory subsets. V gave up 3 bases and J gave up 5 bases; unmatched junction bases: 9. The CDR3 covers 15 residues. Germline lookup yields CDR1 SNHLY and CDR2 FYNNEI. Sequencing was performed on naive CD4+ T cells from PBMCs. Subset in this sample: CD45RA+ positively selected. This receptor was obtained from a man between 18 and 35 years old in good health. Some clones in this sample may be carry-over from other donors' samples. The gene calls are TRBV2 and TRBJ2-5; 7 bases line up with TRBD1. For the CDR3, the DNA is TGTGCCAGCAGTGAGCTGGGGGCAGGGGGTGAGACCCAGTACTTC. Amino acid sequence: CASSELGAGGETQYF.